Below are 14 T cell receptor beta chains sequenced from a single sample in a study of shared clonotypes between healthy human individuals. Clones were read by immunoSEQ multiplex PCR, and TCRdb kept only the in-frame ones, dropping some. The sample includes roughly 1 million clones, approximately 78% of them seen just once. Material: memory CD4+ T cells from PBMCs. Subset defined: CD45RA-negative fraction. The source is a man in his late teens or twenties in good health. Some clones in this sample may be carry-over from other donors' samples.

The V and J genes are TRBV7-8 and TRBJ2-2; D perhaps matches TRBD1 (6 bases). V was clipped by 5 bases and J by 0 bases, with 16 bases between them. Germline lookup yields CDR1 SGHVS and CDR2 FQNEAQ. CDR3 length: 17 amino acids. The CDR3 region has the DNA TGTGCCAGCAGCGTCCATGTGGGACAAACGAACACCGGGGAGCTGTTTTTT. Amino acids: CASSVHVGQTNTGELFF.

This clone has only one observation. The same CDR3 also results from other DNA sequences found in this sample. CDR3 region: CASSLLGTGANVLTF. The CDR3 nucleotides read TGTGCCAGCAGTTTATTAGGAACTGGGGCCAACGTCCTGACTTTC. The chain couples TRBV28 to TRBJ2-6, with D unclear. Trimming pared 1 base from V and 2 bases from J, leaving 6 bases between. The CDR3 sequence is 15 residues long. Germline CDR1 is MDHEN and CDR2 is SYDVKM.

With regard to this clone: This clone may be a read error of a much larger clone one base away. Other DNA sequences of this sample code for an identical CDR3. The chain couples TRBV7-7 to TRBJ1-1; 7 bases line up with TRBD1. This CDR3 region has 13 residues. CDR1 and CDR2 from the germline V gene are SSHAT and FNYEAQ (reference sequence). The junction had 1 base not matched to a gene; V was cut back by 3 bases and J by 3 bases. DNA for the CDR3: TGTGCCAGCAGCTTCGACAGGGACACTGAAGCTTTCTTT. Protein: CASSFDRDTEAFF.

The rearrangement uses TRBV30 and TRBJ2-3, with D tentatively TRBD2 (5 bases). The CDR3 runs to 13 residues. Germline V CDR1 and CDR2: GTSNPN, SVGIG (reference sequence). The V and J ends lost 8 bases and 2 bases respectively, with 14 bases between them. The CDR3 nucleotides are TGTGCCCGTGGTAGTAGCGACACAGATACGCAGTATTTT. Its protein is CARGSSDTDTQYF.

Worth noting for this clone: Other DNA sequences from this sample encode an identical CDR3 as well. This rearrangement joins TRBV29-1 to TRBJ1-1; no firm D call. V was clipped by 6 bases and J by 0 bases, with 11 bases between them. The CDR3 loop spans 13 amino acids. Germline V gene lookup returns CDR1 SQVTM and CDR2 ANQGSEA. Written as DNA, the CDR3 is TGCAGCGTGGGTCGGACGGTGAACACTGAAGCTTTCTTT. Translating gives CSVGRTVNTEAFF. Full variable domain (remainder filled in from reference TRBV29-1 and TRBJ1-1): SAVISQKPSRDICQRGTSLTIQCQVDSQVTMMFWYRQQPGQSLTLIATANQGSEATYESGFVIDKFPISRPNLTFSTLTVSNMSPEDSSIYLCSVGRTVNTEAFFGQGTRLTVV.

Of note for this clone: The same CDR3 is also encoded by other DNA sequences in this sample. The chain employs TRBV6-6 and TRBJ1-2, with D perhaps TRBD1 (6 bases). CDR1 MNHNY and CDR2 SVGAGI come from the germline V gene (reference sequence). Trimming removed 5 bases from V and 4 bases from J, with 14 bases in between. The CDR3 contains 14 residues. In DNA, the CDR3 is TGTGCCAGCAGTCCCCCCGGCAGGGGCTATGGCTACACCTTC. Translation gives CASSPPGRGYGYTF.

The chain combines TRBV6-6 with TRBJ1-3; perhaps TRBD1 as D (6 bases). Trimming stripped 0 bases from V and 4 bases from J, with 10 bases between. Germline CDR1 reads MNHNY; CDR2 reads SVGAGI (reference sequence). CDR3 size: 15 residues. The CDR3: CASSYSSQGGNTIYF. The DNA of the CDR3 is TGTGCCAGCAGTTACTCGTCCCAGGGGGGAAACACCATATATTTT.

CDR3 nucleotides: TGCGCCAGCACCTCTAGCGGGAGGGGCGCAGATACGCAGTATTTT. Translating gives CASTSSGRGADTQYF. The rearrangement links TRBV5-1 to TRBJ2-3, with 12 bases lining up with TRBD2. Germline values: CDR1 SGHRS, CDR2 YFSETQ. Germline trimming cut 6 bases from V and 4 bases from J; bases unmatched to any gene: 6. This CDR3 is built from 15 residues.

This clone was picked up a small number of times. In the same sample, other DNA sequences code for this CDR3. V and J are TRBV30 and TRBJ2-5; the D is unclear. Germline CDR1 reads GTSNPN; CDR2 reads SVGIG (reference sequence). There are 11 residues in the CDR3. Trimming pared 4 bases from V and 5 bases from J, leaving 8 bases between. The CDR3 loop reads CAWTVGETQYF. CDR3 coding DNA: TGTGCCTGGACTGTAGGGGAGACCCAGTACTTC.

This clone was recorded only once. The rearrangement links TRBV30 to TRBJ2-1; 9 bases match TRBD2. The junction had 14 bases not matched to a gene; V was cut back by 6 bases and J by 8 bases. The germline V gene has CDR1 GTSNPN and CDR2 SVGIG (reference sequence). The CDR3 is 15 residues long. The DNA of the CDR3 is TGTGCCTGTAGTCTAGATGGCGGGAGGGTGGATGAGCAGTTCTTC. This gives the protein CACSLDGGRVDEQFF.

The chain links TRBV28 to TRBJ1-2; no reliable D call. Trimming pared 4 bases from V and 0 bases from J, leaving 9 bases between. The CDR3 totals 14 residues. Germline assignment: CDR1 MDHEN and CDR2 SYDVKM. The CDR3 coding sequence is TGTGCCAGCAGTTGGTTCGTAGCTAACTATGGCTACACCTTC. It specifies CASSWFVANYGYTF.

The chain combines TRBV10-3 with TRBJ1-4, with a possible D match to TRBD1 (5 bases). Per germline, CDR1 ENHRY and CDR2 SYGVKD. The CDR3 covers 15 residues. V was shortened by 8 bases and J by 5 bases, with 18 bases between the two germline ends. CDR3 nucleotides: TGTGCCATCCGCGATCCTCAGGGTAGGAATGAAAAACTGTTTTTT. Protein product: CAIRDPQGRNEKLFF.

This chain connects TRBV2 to TRBJ1-2; tentatively, D is TRBD1 (5 bases). Germline CDR1 is SNHLY and CDR2 is FYNNEI. The CDR3 is made up of 13 amino acids. V lost 11 bases and J lost 6, with 19 bases in between. The DNA for the CDR3 is TGTGCCTCAGCCGGGACGGGTGTAGATGGCTACACCTTC. Translated: CASAGTGVDGYTF.

This clone was seen just once. The chain couples TRBV28 to TRBJ2-7; D tentatively fits TRBD1 or TRBD2 (7 bases each). This CDR3 is built from 14 residues. V was shortened by 6 bases and J by 5 bases, with 17 bases between the two germline ends. The germline V gene encodes CDR1 MDHEN and CDR2 SYDVKM. The CDR3 region is CASSLTGEGHEQYF. The CDR3 coding sequence is TGTGCCAGCAGCCTCACAGGGGAGGGACACGAGCAGTACTTC.